A selection of T cell receptor beta chains follows, all from one sample in a study of T-cell reconstitution after alpha-beta-depleted transplantation in children. One entry per CDR3 protein, called by TCRdb with MiXCR from the PCR reads. This sample has 300,000 to 400,000 distinct CDR3 sequences, with 10% to 15% found just once. Sample: PBMCs, taken from the stem cell graft. These receptor sequences come from a human donor who donated a stem cell graft to a child with Fanconi anemia. Both conserved end residues are part of each CDR3. D genes are given only for firm matches. Clone sizes are given selectively: once, few, many, or a class where the clone is expanded.

V gene	D gene	J gene	clone size	CDR3 length	CDR3 protein	CDR3 DNA
TRBV12-3/TRBV12-4	TRBD1	TRBJ2-2	many	16	CATNPPDRVDTGELFF	TGTGCCACCAATCCTCCTGACAGGGTGGACACCGGGGAGCTGTTTTTT
TRBV12-3/TRBV12-4	.	TRBJ2-3	.	16	CASRDNKGGSTDTQYF	TGTGCCAGCAGAGATAATAAGGGGGGTAGCACAGATACGCAGTATTTT
TRBV25-1	.	TRBJ2-7	.	13	CASGGLDLYEQYF	TGTGCCAGTGGCGGACTCGACCTCTACGAGCAGTACTTC
TRBV2	.	TRBJ2-3	.	13	CASSDQQTDTQYF	TGTGCCAGCAGTGACCAACAGACAGATACGCAGTATTTT
TRBV27	.	TRBJ2-2	many	11	CASSFLGELFF	TGTGCCAGCAGTTTCCTCGGGGAGCTGTTTTTT
TRBV3-1	.	TRBJ2-3	many	13	CASSQERADTQYF	TGTGCCAGCAGCCAAGAAAGGGCAGATACGCAGTATTTT
TRBV27	.	TRBJ1-1	many	14	CASRPTPKNTEAFF	TGTGCCAGCAGACCGACACCAAAGAACACTGAAGCTTTCTTT
TRBV29-1	TRBD2	TRBJ2-1	many	14	CSSGGGRGYNEQFF	TGCAGCTCCGGCGGGGGGCGAGGCTACAATGAGCAGTTCTTC
TRBV15	TRBD1	TRBJ2-3	.	14	CATTGGKTTDTQYF	TGTGCCACTACAGGGGGAAAGACCACAGATACGCAGTATTTT
TRBV28	TRBD1	TRBJ2-2	.	15	CASSISRQGHGELFF	TGTGCCAGCAGCATATCCCGACAGGGGCACGGGGAGCTGTTTTTT
TRBV19	.	TRBJ1-1	.	13	CATCPEWKTEAFF	TGTGCCACCTGCCCAGAGTGGAAAACTGAAGCTTTCTTT
TRBV6-1	TRBD1	TRBJ1-6	many	14	CASIRQGWDSPLHF	TGTGCCAGCATCAGACAGGGCTGGGATTCACCCCTCCACTTT
TRBV10-3	.	TRBJ1-3	.	13	CAIGALTGNTIYF	TGTGCCATCGGGGCATTGACTGGAAACACCATATATTTT
TRBV12-3/TRBV12-4	TRBD2	TRBJ2-2	.	17	CASSDLAGAPNTGELFF	TGTGCCAGCAGTGACCTAGCGGGGGCCCCGAACACCGGGGAGCTGTTTTTT
TRBV5-1	.	TRBJ2-7	many	14	CASSSDSASYEQYF	TGCGCCAGCAGCTCGGACAGTGCGTCCTACGAGCAGTACTTC
TRBV7-2	.	TRBJ2-1	many	15	CASSLDRSSYNEQFF	TGTGCCAGCAGCTTAGACAGAAGCTCCTACAATGAGCAGTTCTTC
TRBV4-3	.	TRBJ2-2	many	17	CASSQDRPPGDTGELFF	TGCGCCAGCAGCCAAGATCGGCCCCCTGGGGACACCGGGGAGCTGTTTTTT
TRBV12-3/TRBV12-4	TRBD2	TRBJ2-2	.	16	CASSPWGGIGTGELFF	TGTGCCAGCAGTCCCTGGGGGGGTATAGGAACCGGGGAGCTGTTTTTT
TRBV5-1	.	TRBJ2-5	.	15	CASSLAGLDGETQYF	TGCGCCAGCAGCTTGGCCGGGCTAGATGGAGAGACCCAGTACTTC
TRBV12-3/TRBV12-4	.	TRBJ2-1	few	12	CASSSRANEQFF	TGTGCCAGCAGTTCCCGGGCCAATGAGCAGTTCTTC
TRBV10-1	.	TRBJ2-3	.	13	CASSQGLMDTQYF	TGCGCCAGCAGTCAGGGGCTAATGGATACGCAGTATTTT
TRBV10-3	.	TRBJ2-1	.	14	CAIGGGASYNEQFF	TGTGCCATTGGAGGGGGGGCTTCTTACAATGAGCAGTTCTTC
TRBV9	.	TRBJ2-7	few	15	CASSVGAGFSYEQYF	TGTGCCAGCAGCGTAGGTGCGGGATTCTCCTACGAGCAGTACTTC
TRBV7-9	.	TRBJ2-1	few	11	CASSLTAKQFF	TGTGCCAGCAGCTTAACAGCTAAACAGTTCTTC
TRBV20-1	TRBD1	TRBJ2-1	many	14	CSARLGQGIFEQFF	TGCAGTGCTAGACTAGGACAGGGAATATTTGAGCAGTTCTTC
TRBV5-1	TRBD1	TRBJ1-1	many	14	CASSSGGENTEAFF	TGCGCCAGCAGCTCAGGGGGGGAGAACACTGAAGCTTTCTTT
TRBV9	.	TRBJ2-1	.	16	CASSVVDVTQANEQFF	TGTGCCAGCAGCGTAGTGGATGTTACTCAGGCCAATGAGCAGTTCTTC
TRBV12-3/TRBV12-4	.	TRBJ1-3	.	20	CASSLPREQGAGVAGNTIYF	TGTGCCAGCAGTCTCCCACGGGAGCAAGGAGCTGGTGTGGCTGGAAACACCATATATTTT
TRBV7-9	TRBD1	TRBJ2-5	.	14	CASSPGVQGETQYF	TGTGCCAGCAGCCCCGGGGTACAGGGGGAGACCCAGTACTTC
TRBV12-3/TRBV12-4	TRBD2	TRBJ2-5	many	14	CASSSGGAEETQYF	TGTGCCAGCAGCAGCGGGGGGGCTGAGGAGACCCAGTACTTC
TRBV12-5	.	TRBJ2-1	many	13	CASGFNSYNEQFF	TGTGCTAGTGGTTTTAACAGCTACAATGAGCAGTTCTTC
TRBV29-1	.	TRBJ2-5	few	15	CSVIRQGLRQETQYF	TGCAGCGTAATTCGACAGGGACTACGACAAGAGACCCAGTACTTC
TRBV2	.	TRBJ1-5	.	16	CACETYRGNSNQPQHF	TGTGCCTGCGAGACGTATCGGGGGAATAGCAATCAGCCCCAGCATTTT
TRBV30	.	TRBJ1-5	few	16	CAWSGDSRWSNQPQHF	TGTGCCTGGAGTGGAGACTCCCGGTGGAGCAATCAGCCCCAGCATTTT
TRBV5-1	TRBD1	TRBJ1-1	few	13	CASSERQGSEAFF	TGCGCCAGCAGCGAGAGACAGGGATCCGAAGCTTTCTTT